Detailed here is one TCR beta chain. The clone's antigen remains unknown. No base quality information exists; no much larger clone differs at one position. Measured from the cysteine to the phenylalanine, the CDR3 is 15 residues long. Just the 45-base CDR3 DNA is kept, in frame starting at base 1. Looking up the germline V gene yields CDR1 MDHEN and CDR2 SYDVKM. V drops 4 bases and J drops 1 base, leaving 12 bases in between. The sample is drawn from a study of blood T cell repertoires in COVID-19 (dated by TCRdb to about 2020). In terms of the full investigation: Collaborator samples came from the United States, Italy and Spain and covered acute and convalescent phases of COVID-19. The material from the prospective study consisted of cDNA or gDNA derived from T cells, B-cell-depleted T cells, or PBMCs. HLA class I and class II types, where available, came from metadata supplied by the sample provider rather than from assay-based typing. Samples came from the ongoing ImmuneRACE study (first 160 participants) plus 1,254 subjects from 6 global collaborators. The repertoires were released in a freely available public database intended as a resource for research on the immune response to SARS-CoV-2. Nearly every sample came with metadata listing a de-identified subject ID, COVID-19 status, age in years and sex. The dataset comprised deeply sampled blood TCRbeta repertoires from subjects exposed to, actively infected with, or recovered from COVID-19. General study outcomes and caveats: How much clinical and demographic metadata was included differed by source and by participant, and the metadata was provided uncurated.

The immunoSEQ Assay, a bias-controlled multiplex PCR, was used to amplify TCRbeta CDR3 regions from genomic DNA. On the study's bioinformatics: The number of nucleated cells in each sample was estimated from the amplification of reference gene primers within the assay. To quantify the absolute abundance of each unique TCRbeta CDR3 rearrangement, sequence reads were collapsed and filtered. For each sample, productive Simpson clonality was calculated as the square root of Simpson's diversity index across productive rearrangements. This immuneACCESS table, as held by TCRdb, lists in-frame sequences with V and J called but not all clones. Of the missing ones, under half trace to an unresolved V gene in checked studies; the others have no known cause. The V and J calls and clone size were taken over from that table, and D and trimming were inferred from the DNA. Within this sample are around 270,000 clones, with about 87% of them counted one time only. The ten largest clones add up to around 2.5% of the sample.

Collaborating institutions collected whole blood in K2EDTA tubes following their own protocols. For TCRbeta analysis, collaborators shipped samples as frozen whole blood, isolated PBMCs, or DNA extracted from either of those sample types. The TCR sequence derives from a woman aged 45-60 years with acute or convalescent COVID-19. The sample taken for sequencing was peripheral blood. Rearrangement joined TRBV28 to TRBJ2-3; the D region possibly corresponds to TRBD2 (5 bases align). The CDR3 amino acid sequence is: CASSSSEDGTDTQYF. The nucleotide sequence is TGTGCCAGCAGTTCCTCGGAGGACGGCACAGATACGCAGTATTTT.